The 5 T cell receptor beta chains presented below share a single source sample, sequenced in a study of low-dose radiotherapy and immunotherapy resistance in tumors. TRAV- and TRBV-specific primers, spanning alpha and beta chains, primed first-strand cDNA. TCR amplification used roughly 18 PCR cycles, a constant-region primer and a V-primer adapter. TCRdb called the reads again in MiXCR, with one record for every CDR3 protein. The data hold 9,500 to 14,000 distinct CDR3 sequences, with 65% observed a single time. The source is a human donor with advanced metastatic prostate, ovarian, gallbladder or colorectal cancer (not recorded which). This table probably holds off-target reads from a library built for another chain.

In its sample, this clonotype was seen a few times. CDR3 coding DNA: TGTGCCAGCAGTGAATTGTGGGAGCAGTTCTTC. Residues: CASSELWEQFF. The rearrangement uses TRBV6-1 and TRBJ2-1; D uncertain. Germline CDR1 MNHNS, CDR2 SASEGT. Trimming took off 2 bases at V and 10 bases at J, with 6 bases between the two ends. The CDR3 sequence is 11 residues long.

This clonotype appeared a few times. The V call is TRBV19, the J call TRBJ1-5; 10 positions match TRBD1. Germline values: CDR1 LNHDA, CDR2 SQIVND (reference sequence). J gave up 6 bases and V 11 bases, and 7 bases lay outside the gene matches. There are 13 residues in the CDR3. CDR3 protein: CASSDRGAQPQHF. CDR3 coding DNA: TGTGCCTCGTCGGACAGGGGGGCTCAGCCCCAGCATTTT.

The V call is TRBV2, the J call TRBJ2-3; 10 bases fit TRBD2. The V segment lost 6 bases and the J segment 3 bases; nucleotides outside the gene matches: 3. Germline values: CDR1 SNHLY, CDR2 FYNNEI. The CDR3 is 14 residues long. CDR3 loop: CASRRTSGTDTQYF. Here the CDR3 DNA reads TGTGCCAGCAGGCGGACTAGCGGAACAGATACGCAGTATTTT.

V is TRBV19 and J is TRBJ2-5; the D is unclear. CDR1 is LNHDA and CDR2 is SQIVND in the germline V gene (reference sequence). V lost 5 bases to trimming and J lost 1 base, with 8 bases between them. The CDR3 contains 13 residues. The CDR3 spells CASSPSGQETQYF. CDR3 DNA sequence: TGTGCCAGTAGTCCTTCGGGCCAAGAGACCCAGTACTTC. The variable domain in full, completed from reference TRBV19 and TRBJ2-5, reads DGGITQSPKYLFRKEGQNVTLSCEQNLNHDAMYWYRQDPGQGLRLIYYSQIVNDFQKGDIAEGYSVSREKKESFPLTVTSAQKNPTAFYLCASSPSGQETQYFGPGTRLLVL.

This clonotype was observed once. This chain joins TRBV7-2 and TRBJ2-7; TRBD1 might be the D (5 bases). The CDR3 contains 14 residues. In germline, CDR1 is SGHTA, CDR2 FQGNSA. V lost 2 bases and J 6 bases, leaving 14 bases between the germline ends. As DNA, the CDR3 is TGTGCCAGCAGCTTATCAGGGTTTAGCTCCGAGCAGTACTTC. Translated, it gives CASSLSGFSSEQYF.